A selection of T cell receptor beta chains follows, all from one sample in a study of T cell repertoires in cytomegalovirus infection. TCRdb re-called the reads with MiXCR, one entry per CDR3 protein. This table has fewer than 1,000,000 distinct CDR3 sequences, roughly 30% appearing once. Which antigens these TCRs recognize remains unknown. This sample comprised cultured CD8+ T cells from PBMCs, obtained from culture after CMV antigen stimulation. The receptors stem from a human donor in good health (CMV status not recorded). Some clones in this sample may be carry-over from other donors' samples. Both conserved end residues are part of each CDR3. The D gene is left open where the match is weak. For some rows the clone size is stated as once, few or many, or as a class when expanded; others skip it.

D: TRBD2
J: TRBJ2-2
size: NA
V: TRBV12-3/TRBV12-4
DNA: TGTGCCAGCAGTTTATTCCTAGCGGGGACCAAAACGAACACCGGGGAGCTGTTTTTT
CDR3: CASSLFLAGTKTNTGELFF

D: NA
J: TRBJ2-5
size: NA
V: TRBV12-3/TRBV12-4
DNA: TGTGCCAACAGGAAGGACCAGTCGGGTGTGGAGACCCAGTACTTC
CDR3: CANRKDQSGVETQYF

D: TRBD1
J: TRBJ1-3
size: many
V: TRBV5-4
DNA: TGTGCCAGCAGCTCCCGGGACAGGGGATTCTCTGGAAACACCATATATTTT
CDR3: CASSSRDRGFSGNTIYF

D: TRBD2
J: TRBJ2-7
size: many
V: TRBV7-9
DNA: TGTGCCAGCAGCTTAGGGTATGGGACTAGCGGAACGGAGCAGTACTTC
CDR3: CASSLGYGTSGTEQYF

D: NA
J: TRBJ2-5
size: few
V: TRBV20-1
DNA: TGCAGTGCTAGACTCAGTGGGCCGTTACACCAAGAGACCCAGTACTTC
CDR3: CSARLSGPLHQETQYF

D: TRBD1
J: TRBJ2-7
size: NA
V: TRBV6-5
DNA: TGTGCCAGCAGTTATATGGGACAGCCATACGAGCAGTACTTC
CDR3: CASSYMGQPYEQYF

D: NA
J: TRBJ2-7
size: NA
V: TRBV25-1
DNA: TGTGCCAGCACCCCTTTTTGGGGTTCCTACGAGCAGTACTTC
CDR3: CASTPFWGSYEQYF

D: NA
J: TRBJ2-7
size: few
V: TRBV5-5
DNA: TGTGCCAGCAGCTTGACGGGGTGGGTGCGAGACGAGCAGTACTTC
CDR3: CASSLTGWVRDEQYF

D: NA
J: TRBJ1-1
size: few
V: TRBV11-2
DNA: TGTGCCAGCAGCATATGGGCTGGAGGGAACACTGAAGCTTTCTTT
CDR3: CASSIWAGGNTEAFF

D: TRBD1
J: TRBJ2-1
size: NA
V: TRBV4-3
DNA: TGCGCCAGCAGCTCGGGACAGGGGGGTTCCTACAATGAGCAGTTCTTC
CDR3: CASSSGQGGSYNEQFF

D: TRBD1
J: TRBJ2-4
size: NA
V: TRBV29-1
DNA: TGCAGCGGCTCCGGGACAGGGCTAGACATTCAGTACTTC
CDR3: CSGSGTGLDIQYF

D: TRBD2
J: TRBJ2-1
size: NA
V: TRBV6-6
DNA: TGTGCCAGCAGTTACTCGTTTAGCGGGAATGAGCAGTTCTTC
CDR3: CASSYSFSGNEQFF